The TCR beta chain under discussion was sequenced for a study of identical twins. The study's findings and limits: Sequences that were out-of-frame, alpha and twin-shared displayed an excess of low generation probability. Interpretation of the results relied on cross-sectional statistical analysis and not on following the same donors. Memory repertoires lacked the insertion deficit that abundant cord blood beta clonotypes showed.

CDR1 KGHSY and CDR2 FQNENV come from the germline V gene. J was trimmed by 5 bases and V by 2 bases; bases with no gene match: 3. The CDR3 is made up of 14 amino acids. In this sample, this clonotype turned up many times. Its antigen remains unknown. In TCRdb, the 5' RACE reads were re-called with MiXCR into one record per CDR3 protein. This sample carries about 700,000 distinct CDR3 sequences, approximately 9% of them seen once, and the ten largest clones take around 0.98%. Only healthy Caucasians were included as donors. The sample also formed part of further work on yellow fever vaccine responses in identical twins.

Sequencing was performed on PBMCs. This clonotype originated in a woman under 30 in good health. V and J are TRBV16 and TRBJ1-5; 7 bases fit TRBD1. The CDR3, as DNA: TGTGCCAGCAGCCAACACAGGGGTGATCAGCCCCAGCATTTT. Its translation: CASSQHRGDQPQHF.